This TCR beta chain was captured by sequencing in a study of beta chain features in type 1 diabetes. Overall study results and limits: PCR might favor shorter templates, equally in patients and controls.

The investigators reverse transcribed all of the isolated RNA, so they sequenced expressed TCRB transcripts. Profiling relied on immunoSEQ multiplex PCR, and the TCRdb table lists in-frame clones only, not all of them. The data hold hundreds of thousands of clones, with 68% observed a single time. The table lists this clone with a few counts. Its antigen is currently unknown. This sequence originates from a man aged 30 to 39 in good health. The specimen was naive CD4+ T cells from blood.

CDR3 residues: CSAGQSYGYTF. As DNA, the CDR3 is TGCAGTGCAGGACAGTCCTATGGCTACACCTTC. The genes are TRBV20-1 and TRBJ1-2, with D perhaps matching TRBD1 (6 bases). V was trimmed by 6 bases and J by 4 bases, leaving 9 bases between them. The CDR3 has 11 residues. The V gene's germline CDR1 is DFQATT and CDR2 SNEGSKA (reference sequence).